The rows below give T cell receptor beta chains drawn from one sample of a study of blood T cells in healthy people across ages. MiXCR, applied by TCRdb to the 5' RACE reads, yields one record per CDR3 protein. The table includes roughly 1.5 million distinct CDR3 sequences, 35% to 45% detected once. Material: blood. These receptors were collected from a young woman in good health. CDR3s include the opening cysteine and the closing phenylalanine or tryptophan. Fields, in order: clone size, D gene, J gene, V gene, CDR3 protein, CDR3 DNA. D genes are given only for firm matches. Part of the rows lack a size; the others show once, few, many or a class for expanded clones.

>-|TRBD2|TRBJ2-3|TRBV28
CASSLLAGVIDTQYF
TGTGCCAGCAGTTTGCTAGCGGGAGTTATAGATACGCAGTATTTT
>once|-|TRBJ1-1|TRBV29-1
CSLLKGTEAFF
TGCAGCCTCCTGAAGGGTACTGAAGCTTTCTTT
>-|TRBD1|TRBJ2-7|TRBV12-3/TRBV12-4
CASSRDRGVGGYEQYF
TGTGCCAGCAGCCGGGACAGGGGTGTGGGGGGCTACGAGCAGTACTTC
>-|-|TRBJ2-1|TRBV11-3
CASSLVPELSEQFF
TGTGCCAGCAGCTTAGTCCCAGAACTGAGTGAGCAGTTCTTC
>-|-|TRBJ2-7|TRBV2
CTSSPTGNYEQYF
TGTACCAGCAGTCCTACAGGGAACTACGAGCAGTACTTC
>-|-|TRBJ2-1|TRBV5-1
CASREVITTNNEQFF
TGCGCCAGCAGGGAAGTAATAACGACTAACAATGAGCAGTTCTTC
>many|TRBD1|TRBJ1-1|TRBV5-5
CASSLGTGMNTEAFF
TGTGCCAGCAGCTTGGGGACAGGGATGAACACTGAAGCTTTCTTT
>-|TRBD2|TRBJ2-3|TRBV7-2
CASSLGLAGPLTGTDTQYF
TGTGCCAGCAGCTTAGGCCTAGCGGGACCACTTACCGGCACAGATACGCAGTATTTT
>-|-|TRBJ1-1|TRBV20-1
CSARDGQGSTEAFF
TGCAGTGCTAGAGATGGTCAGGGGAGCACTGAAGCTTTCTTT
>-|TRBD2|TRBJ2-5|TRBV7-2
CASSSYFSGGSAGTQYF
TGTGCCAGCAGCTCTTATTTTAGCGGGGGGTCAGCGGGGACCCAGTACTTC
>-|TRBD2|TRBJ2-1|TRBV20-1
CSARVGLAGGYNEQFF
TGCAGTGCTAGAGTGGGACTAGCGGGGGGCTACAATGAGCAGTTCTTC
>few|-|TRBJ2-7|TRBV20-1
CSARDGDPDDYEQYF
TGCAGTGCTAGAGATGGGGACCCGGACGACTACGAGCAGTACTTC
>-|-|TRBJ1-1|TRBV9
CASSVGAHRENTEAFF
TGTGCCAGCAGCGTAGGGGCACACCGGGAAAACACTGAAGCTTTCTTT
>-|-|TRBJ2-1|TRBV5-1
CASSLEGAFLGEQFF
TGCGCCAGCAGCTTGGAAGGGGCCTTTCTCGGTGAGCAGTTCTTC
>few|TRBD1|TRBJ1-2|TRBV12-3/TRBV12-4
CASSQGQGTDPYYGYTF
TGTGCCAGCAGTCAGGGACAGGGCACCGACCCATACTATGGCTACACCTTC
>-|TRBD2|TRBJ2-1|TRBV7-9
CASSPRGTSGANNEQFF
TGTGCCAGCAGCCCGCGAGGGACTAGCGGAGCTAACAATGAGCAGTTCTTC
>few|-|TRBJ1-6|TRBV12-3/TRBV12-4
CASSFRVSPLHF
TGTGCCAGCAGTTTCAGAGTTTCACCCCTCCACTTT
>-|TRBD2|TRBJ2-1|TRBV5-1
CASSLELAGLGEQFF
TGCGCCAGCAGCTTGGAATTAGCGGGATTGGGTGAGCAGTTCTTC
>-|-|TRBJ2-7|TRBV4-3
CASSHPPGPPTDEQYF
TGCGCCAGCAGCCATCCTCCGGGTCCCCCGACCGACGAGCAGTACTTC
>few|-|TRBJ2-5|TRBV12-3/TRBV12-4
CASSQTGAQETQYF
TGTGCCAGCAGCCAGACTGGTGCACAAGAGACCCAGTACTTC
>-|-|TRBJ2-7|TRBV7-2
CASSLAASSEQYF
TGTGCCAGCAGCTTAGCAGCCAGTTCCGAGCAGTACTTC
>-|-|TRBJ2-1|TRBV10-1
CASSEGSLRLNEQFF
TGCGCCAGCAGTGAGGGCTCCCTTAGGCTCAATGAGCAGTTCTTC
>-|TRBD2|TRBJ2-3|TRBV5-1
CASSFGLAGVADTQYF
TGCGCCAGCAGCTTCGGACTAGCGGGAGTGGCAGATACGCAGTATTTT
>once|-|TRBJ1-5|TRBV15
CATSRGGRDNQPQHF
TGTGCCACCAGCAGAGGGGGTAGGGACAATCAGCCCCAGCATTTT
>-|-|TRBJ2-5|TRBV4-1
CASSQGAVIWETQYF
TGCGCCAGCAGCCAAGGCGCAGTCATCTGGGAGACCCAGTACTTC
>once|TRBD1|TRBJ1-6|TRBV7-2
CASSLVAGGYSPLHF
TGTGCCAGCAGCTTAGTGGCAGGGGGCTATTCACCCCTCCACTTT
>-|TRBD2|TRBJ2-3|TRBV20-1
CSASLAGGSWGTDTRYF
TGCAGTGCTAGTCTGGCGGGGGGGTCCTGGGGCACAGATACGCGGTATTTT
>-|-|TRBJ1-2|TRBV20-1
CSARDRGKGYGYTF
TGCAGTGCTAGAGACCGGGGGAAGGGTTATGGCTACACCTTC
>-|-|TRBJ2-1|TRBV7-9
CASSLTTVNEQFF
TGTGCCAGCAGCCTAACGACGGTCAATGAGCAGTTCTTC
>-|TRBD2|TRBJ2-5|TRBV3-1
CASSTKLGLAKETQYF
TGTGCCAGCAGCACGAAACTGGGACTAGCGAAAGAGACCCAGTACTTC
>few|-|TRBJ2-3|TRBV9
CASSVDRPDTQYF
TGTGCCAGCAGCGTAGACCGCCCAGATACGCAGTATTTT
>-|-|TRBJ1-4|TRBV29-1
CSVISDKNEKLFF
TGCAGCGTTATATCGGACAAAAATGAAAAACTGTTTTTT